The present T cell receptor beta chain was sequenced within a study of cytomegalovirus exposure and HLA in healthy donors. Both 60 Vbeta primers and 13 Jbeta primers went into the PCR. Profiled with immunoSEQ multiplex PCR; TCRdb holds only in-frame clones, not every one. Counted here are about 160,000 clones, 60% to 85% occurring once; the ten biggest clones make up approximately 3.7%. Remarks on this clone: Its antigen is still unknown.

Study-level findings and limits: Later analysis indicated greater clonal expansion among HLA-associated TCR beta chains than among equally common other chains.

The sequenced sample consisted of PBMCs. The sequence came from a man aged 30 to 39 in good health and CMV-seropositive.

CDR3: CASSPGLADTDTQYF. DNA of the CDR3: TGTGCCAGCAGCCCGGGACTAGCGGACACAGATACGCAGTATTTT. The chain couples TRBV11-2 to TRBJ2-3, with 11 bases aligning to TRBD2. Losses at the gene ends were 5 bases for V and 2 bases for J; bases not matched to a gene: 3. The CDR3 has 15 residues. Per the germline V gene, CDR1 is SGHAT and CDR2 is FQNNGV.